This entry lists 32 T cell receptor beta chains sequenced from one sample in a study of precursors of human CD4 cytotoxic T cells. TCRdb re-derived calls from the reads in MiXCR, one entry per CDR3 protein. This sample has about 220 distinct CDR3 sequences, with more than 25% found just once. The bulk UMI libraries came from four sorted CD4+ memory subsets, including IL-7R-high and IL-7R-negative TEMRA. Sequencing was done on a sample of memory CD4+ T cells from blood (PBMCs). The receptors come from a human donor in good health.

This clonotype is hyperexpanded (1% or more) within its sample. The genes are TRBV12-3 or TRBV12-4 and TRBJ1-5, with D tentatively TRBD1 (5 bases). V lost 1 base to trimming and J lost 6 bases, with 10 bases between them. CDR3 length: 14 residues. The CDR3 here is CASSLGGGGQPQHF. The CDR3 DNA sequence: TGTGCCAGCAGTTTAGGGGGGGGAGGTCAGCCCCAGCATTTT.

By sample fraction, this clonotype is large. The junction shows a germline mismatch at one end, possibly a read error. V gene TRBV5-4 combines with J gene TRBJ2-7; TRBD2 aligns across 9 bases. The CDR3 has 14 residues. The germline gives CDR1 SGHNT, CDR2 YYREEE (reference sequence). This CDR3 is CPSSTTGTSRGQYF. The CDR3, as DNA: TGTCCCAGCAGCACCACCGGGACTAGCCGCGGGCAGTACTTC.

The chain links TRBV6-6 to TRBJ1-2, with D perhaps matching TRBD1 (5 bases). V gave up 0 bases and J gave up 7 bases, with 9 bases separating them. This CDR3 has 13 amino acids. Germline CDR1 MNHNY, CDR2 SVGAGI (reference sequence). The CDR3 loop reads CASSYSSGAGYTF. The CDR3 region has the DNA TGTGCCAGCAGTTACTCGAGCGGGGCTGGCTACACCTTC.

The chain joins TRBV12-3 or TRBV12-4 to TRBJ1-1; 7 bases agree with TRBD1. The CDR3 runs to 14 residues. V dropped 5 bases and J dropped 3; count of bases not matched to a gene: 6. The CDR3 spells CASSPGGWDTEAFF. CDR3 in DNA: TGTGCCAGCAGTCCAGGGGGTTGGGACACTGAAGCTTTCTTT.

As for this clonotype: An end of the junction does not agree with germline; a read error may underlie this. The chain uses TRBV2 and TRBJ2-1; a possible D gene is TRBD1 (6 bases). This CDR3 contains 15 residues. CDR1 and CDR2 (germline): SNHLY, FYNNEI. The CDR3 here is CASSPQGRSSNEQFF. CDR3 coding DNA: TGTGCCAGCAGTCCACAGGGAAGATCCTCCAATGAGCAGTTCTTC.

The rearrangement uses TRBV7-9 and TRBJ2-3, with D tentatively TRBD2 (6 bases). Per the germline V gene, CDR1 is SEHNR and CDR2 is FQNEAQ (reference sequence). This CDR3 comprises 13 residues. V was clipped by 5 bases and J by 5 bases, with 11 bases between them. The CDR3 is CASSQGGRDTQYF. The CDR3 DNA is TGTGCCAGCAGCCAAGGAGGGAGAGATACGCAGTATTTT. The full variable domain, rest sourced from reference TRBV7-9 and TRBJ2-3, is DTGVSQNPRHKITKRGQNVTFRCDPISEHNRLYWYRQTLGQGPEFLTYFQNEAQLEKSRLLSDRFSAERPKGSFSTLEIQRTEQGDSAMYLCASSQGGRDTQYFGPGTRLTVL.

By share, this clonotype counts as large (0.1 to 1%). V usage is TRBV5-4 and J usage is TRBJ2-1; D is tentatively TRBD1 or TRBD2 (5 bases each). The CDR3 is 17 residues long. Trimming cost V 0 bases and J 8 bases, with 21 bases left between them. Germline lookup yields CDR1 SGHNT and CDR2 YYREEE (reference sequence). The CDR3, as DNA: TGTGCCAGCAGCTTGGCAGGGATGGGAGATGCACTCCATGAGCAGTTCTTC. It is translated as CASSLAGMGDALHEQFF.

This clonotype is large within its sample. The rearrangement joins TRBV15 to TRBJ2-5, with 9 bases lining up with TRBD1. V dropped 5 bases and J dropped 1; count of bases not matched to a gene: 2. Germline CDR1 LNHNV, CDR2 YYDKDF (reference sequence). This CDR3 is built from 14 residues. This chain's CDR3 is CATSLGQGQETQYF. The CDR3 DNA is TGTGCCACCAGCCTGGGACAGGGCCAAGAGACCCAGTACTTC.

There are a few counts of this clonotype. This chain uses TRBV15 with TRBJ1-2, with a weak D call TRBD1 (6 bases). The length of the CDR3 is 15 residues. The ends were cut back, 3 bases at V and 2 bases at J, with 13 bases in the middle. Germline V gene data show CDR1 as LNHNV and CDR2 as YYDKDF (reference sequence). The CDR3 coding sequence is TGTGCCACCAGCAGCCCCGGGACACCCAACTATGGCTACACCTTC. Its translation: CATSSPGTPNYGYTF.

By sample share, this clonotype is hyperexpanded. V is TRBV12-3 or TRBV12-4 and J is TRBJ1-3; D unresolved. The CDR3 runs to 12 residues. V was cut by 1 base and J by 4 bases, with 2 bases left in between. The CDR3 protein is CASSLGGNTIYF. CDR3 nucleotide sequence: TGTGCCAGCAGTTTAGGGGGAAACACCATATATTTT.

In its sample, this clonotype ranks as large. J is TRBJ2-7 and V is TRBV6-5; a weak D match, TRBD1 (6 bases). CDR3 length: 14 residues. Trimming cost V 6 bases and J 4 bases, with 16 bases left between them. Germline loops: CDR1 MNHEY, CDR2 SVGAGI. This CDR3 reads CASSYNRVRYEQYF. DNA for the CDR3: TGTGCCAGCAGCTACAACAGGGTCAGGTACGAGCAGTACTTC.

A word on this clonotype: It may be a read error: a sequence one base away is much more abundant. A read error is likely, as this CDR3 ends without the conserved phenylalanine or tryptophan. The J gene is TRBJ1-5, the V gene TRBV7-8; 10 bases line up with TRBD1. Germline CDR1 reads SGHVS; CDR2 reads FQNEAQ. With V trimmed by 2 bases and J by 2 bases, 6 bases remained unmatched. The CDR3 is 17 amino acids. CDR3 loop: CASSLRRGTGGNQPQHC. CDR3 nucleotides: TGTGCCAGCAGCTTAAGGCGGGGGACAGGGGGCAATCAGCCCCAGCATTGT.

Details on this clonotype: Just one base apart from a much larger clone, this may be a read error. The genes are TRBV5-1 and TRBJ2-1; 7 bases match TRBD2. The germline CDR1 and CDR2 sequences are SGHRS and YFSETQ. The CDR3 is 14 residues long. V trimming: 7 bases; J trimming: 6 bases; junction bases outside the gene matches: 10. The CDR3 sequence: CASSNTGGPNEQFF. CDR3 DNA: TGCGCCAGCTCCAATACGGGAGGTCCCAATGAGCAGTTCTTC.

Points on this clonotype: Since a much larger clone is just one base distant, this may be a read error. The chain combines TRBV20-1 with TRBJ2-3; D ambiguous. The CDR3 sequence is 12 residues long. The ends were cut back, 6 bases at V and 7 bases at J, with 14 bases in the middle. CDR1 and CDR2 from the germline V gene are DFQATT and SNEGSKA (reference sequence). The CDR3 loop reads CSARSVGNTQYF. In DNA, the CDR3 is TGCAGTGCCAGGTCGGTAGGGAATACGCAGTATTTT.

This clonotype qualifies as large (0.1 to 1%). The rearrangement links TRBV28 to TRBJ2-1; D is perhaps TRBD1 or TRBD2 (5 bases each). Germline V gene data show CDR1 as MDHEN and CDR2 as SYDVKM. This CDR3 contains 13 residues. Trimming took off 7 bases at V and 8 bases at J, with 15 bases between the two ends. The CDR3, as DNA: TGTGCCAGCACCTGGGACCGCAACTATGAGCAGTTCTTC. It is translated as CASTWDRNYEQFF.

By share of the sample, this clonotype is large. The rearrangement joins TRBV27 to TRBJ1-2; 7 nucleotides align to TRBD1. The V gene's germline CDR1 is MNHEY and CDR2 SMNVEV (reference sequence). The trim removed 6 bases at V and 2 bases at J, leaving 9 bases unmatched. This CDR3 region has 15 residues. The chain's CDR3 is CASSPTKTGNYGYTF. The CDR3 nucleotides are TGTGCCAGCAGCCCCACCAAGACAGGGAACTATGGCTACACCTTC.

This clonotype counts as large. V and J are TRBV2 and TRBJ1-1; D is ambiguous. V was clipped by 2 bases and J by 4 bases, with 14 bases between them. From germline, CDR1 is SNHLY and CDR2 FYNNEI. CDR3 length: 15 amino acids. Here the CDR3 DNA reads TGTGCCAGCAGTGAATACCGGGTTGGGGTCACTGAAGCTTTCTTT. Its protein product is CASSEYRVGVTEAFF.

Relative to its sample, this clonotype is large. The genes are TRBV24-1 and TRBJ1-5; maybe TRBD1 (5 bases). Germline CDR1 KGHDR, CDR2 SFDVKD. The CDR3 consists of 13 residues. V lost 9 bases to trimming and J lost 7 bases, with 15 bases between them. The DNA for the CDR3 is TGTGCCACCGGGGGGGTAGTAGGACAGCCCCAGCATTTT. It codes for CATGGVVGQPQHF.

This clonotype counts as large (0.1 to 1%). CDR3 region: CASSVRDQTSDTQYF. The CDR3 bases are TGTGCCAGCAGCGTCCGGGACCAAACGTCGGATACGCAGTATTTT. The chain carries TRBV9 and TRBJ2-3; TRBD1 or TRBD2 may be the D gene (5 bases each). Germline V gene lookup returns CDR1 SGDLS and CDR2 YYNGEE. V was shortened by 2 bases and J by 6 bases, with 16 bases between the two germline ends. This CDR3 has 15 residues.

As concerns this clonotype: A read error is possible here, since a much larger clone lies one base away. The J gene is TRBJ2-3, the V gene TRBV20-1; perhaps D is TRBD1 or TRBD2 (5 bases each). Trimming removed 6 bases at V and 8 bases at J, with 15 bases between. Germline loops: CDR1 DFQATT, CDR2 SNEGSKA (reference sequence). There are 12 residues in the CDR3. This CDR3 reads CSARSAGTTQYF. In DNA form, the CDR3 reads TGCAGTGCCAGGTCGGCAGGGACTACGCAGTATTTT.

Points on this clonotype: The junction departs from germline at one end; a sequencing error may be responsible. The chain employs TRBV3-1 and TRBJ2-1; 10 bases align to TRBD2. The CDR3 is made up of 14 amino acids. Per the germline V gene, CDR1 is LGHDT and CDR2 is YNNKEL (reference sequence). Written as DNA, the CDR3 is TGTGCCAGCAGCCAAGGGACTAGCGGCAATGCGCAGTTCTTC. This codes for CASSQGTSGNAQFF.

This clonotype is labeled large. CDR3 region: CASRGSSGLAGLDTQYF. The CDR3 nucleotides read TGTGCCAGCAGAGGATCATCAGGACTAGCGGGGTTAGATACGCAGTATTTT. V usage is TRBV6-5 and J usage is TRBJ2-3, with 12 bases matching TRBD2. Germline V lookup: CDR1 MNHEY, CDR2 SVGAGI. This CDR3 is 17 amino acids long. With 6 bases clipped from V and 5 bases from J, the junction kept 12 bases outside the gene matches.

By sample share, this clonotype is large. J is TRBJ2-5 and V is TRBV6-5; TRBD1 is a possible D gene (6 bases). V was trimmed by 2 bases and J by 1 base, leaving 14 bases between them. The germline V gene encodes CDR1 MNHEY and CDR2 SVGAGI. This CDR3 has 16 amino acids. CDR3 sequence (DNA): TGTGCCAGCAGTTACCGTTACCAGGGGTCCCAAGAGACCCAGTACTTC. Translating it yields CASSYRYQGSQETQYF.

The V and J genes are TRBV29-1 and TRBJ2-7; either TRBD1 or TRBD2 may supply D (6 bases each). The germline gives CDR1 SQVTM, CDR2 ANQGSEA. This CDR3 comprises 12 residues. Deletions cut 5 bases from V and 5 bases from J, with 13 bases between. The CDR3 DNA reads TGCAGCGTTTCCCCGCGGGACAACGAGCAGTACTTC. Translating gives CSVSPRDNEQYF.

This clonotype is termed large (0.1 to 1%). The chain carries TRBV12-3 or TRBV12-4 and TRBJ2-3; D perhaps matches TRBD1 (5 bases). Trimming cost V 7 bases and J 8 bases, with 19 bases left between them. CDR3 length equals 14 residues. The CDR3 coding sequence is TGTGCCAGCAACGACTTGCAGGGTGTGGGTACGCAGTATTTT. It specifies CASNDLQGVGTQYF.

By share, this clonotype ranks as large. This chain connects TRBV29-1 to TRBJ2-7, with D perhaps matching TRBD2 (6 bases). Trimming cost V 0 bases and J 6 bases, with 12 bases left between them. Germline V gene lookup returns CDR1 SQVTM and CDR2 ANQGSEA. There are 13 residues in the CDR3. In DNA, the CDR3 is TGCAGCGTTGAAGATCCCGCCGGGAGCGAGCAGTACTTC. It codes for CSVEDPAGSEQYF.

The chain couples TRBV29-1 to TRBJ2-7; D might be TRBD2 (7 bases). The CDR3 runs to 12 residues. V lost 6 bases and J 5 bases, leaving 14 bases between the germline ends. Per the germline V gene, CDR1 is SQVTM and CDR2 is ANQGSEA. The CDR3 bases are TGCAGCGTCCTTAAGGGGGGGGACGAGCAGTACTTC. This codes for CSVLKGGDEQYF.

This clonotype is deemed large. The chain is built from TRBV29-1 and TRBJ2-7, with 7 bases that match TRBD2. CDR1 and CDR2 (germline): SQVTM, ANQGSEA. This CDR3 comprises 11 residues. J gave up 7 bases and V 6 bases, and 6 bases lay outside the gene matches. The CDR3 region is CSVGDYPEQYF. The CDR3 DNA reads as TGCAGCGTCGGGGACTATCCGGAGCAGTACTTC.

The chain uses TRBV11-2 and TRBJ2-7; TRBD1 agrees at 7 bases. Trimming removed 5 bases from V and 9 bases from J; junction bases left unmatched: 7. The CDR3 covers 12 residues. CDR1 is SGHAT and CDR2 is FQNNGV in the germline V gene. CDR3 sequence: CASSEDRAGQYF. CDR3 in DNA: TGTGCCAGCAGCGAAGACAGGGCCGGGCAGTACTTC.

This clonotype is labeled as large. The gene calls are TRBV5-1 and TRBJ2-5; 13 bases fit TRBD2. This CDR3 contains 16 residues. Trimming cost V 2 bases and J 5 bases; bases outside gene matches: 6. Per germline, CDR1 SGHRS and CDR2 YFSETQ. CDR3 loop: CASSFTGTSGKETQYF. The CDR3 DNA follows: TGCGCCAGCAGCTTCACCGGGACTAGCGGGAAGGAGACCCAGTACTTC.

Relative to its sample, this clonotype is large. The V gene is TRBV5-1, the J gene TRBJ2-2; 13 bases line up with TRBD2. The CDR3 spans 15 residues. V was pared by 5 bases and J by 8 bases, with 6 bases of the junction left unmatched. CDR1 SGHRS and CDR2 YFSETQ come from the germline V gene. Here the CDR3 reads CASRRTSGSEGELFF. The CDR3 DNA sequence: TGCGCCAGCAGGAGGACTAGCGGGAGCGAAGGGGAGCTGTTTTTT.

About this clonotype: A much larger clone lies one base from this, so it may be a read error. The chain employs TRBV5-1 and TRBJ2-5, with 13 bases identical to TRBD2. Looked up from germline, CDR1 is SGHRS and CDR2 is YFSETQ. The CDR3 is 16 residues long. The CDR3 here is CASGFTGTSGKETQYF. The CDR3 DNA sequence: TGCGCCAGCGGCTTCACCGGGACTAGCGGGAAGGAGACCCAGTACTTC.